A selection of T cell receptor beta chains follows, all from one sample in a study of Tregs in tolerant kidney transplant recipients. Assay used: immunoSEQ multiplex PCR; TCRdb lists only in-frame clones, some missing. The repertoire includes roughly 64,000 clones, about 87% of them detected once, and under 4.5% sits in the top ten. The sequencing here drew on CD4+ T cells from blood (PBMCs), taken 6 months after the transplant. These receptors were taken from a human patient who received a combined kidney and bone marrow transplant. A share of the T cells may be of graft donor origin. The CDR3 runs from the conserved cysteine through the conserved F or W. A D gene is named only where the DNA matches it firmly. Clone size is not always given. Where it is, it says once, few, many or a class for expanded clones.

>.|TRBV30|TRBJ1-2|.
CAWSVLQGYGYTF
TGTGCCTGGAGTGTATTACAGGGTTATGGCTACACCTTC
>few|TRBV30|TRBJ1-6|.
CAWSRGLGNSPLHF
TGTGCCTGGAGTCGCGGCCTCGGTAATTCCCCCCTCCACTTT
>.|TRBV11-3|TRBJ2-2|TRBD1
CASSSYYVGQDDTGELFF
TGTGCCAGCAGCTCTTATTATGTGGGACAGGATGACACCGGGGAGCTGTTTTTT
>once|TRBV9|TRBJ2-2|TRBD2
CASSLEPSGVTGELFF
TGTGCCAGCAGCCTAGAGCCTAGCGGGGTCACCGGGGAGCTGTTTTTT
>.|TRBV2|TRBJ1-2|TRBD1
CASSSDRDYGYTF
TGTGCCAGCAGTTCAGACAGGGACTATGGCTACACCTTC
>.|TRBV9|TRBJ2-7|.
CASTPRPAALYEQYF
TGTGCCAGCACCCCCCGCCCGGCGGCCCTCTACGAGCAGTACTTC
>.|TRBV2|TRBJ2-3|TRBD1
CASRNNRGWVTDTQYF
TGTGCCAGCAGAAATAACAGGGGTTGGGTGACAGATACGCAGTATTTT
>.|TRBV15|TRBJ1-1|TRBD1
CATRDRSHVSFF
TGTGCCACCCGGGACAGATCGCATGTTTCTTTCTTT
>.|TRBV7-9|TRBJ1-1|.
CASSPGRGGEAFF
TGTGCCAGCAGCCCGGGGCGGGGCGGTGAAGCTTTCTTT
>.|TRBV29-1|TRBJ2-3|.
CSVGGHLSTDTQYF
TGCAGCGTTGGGGGACACCTCAGCACAGATACGCAGTATTTT
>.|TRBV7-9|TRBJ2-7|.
CASSRELVYEQYF
TGTGCCAGCAGTCGTGAGTTGGTCTACGAGCAGTACTTC
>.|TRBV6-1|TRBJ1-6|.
CASSERIPGLNSPLHF
TGTGCCAGCAGTGAAAGGATTCCGGGATTGAATTCACCCCTCCACTTT
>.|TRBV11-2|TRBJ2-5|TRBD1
CASSLRRDRETQYF
TGTGCCAGCAGCTTGCGCCGGGACAGAGAGACCCAGTACTTC
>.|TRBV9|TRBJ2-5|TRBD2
CASSPTSGGAGKTQYF
TGTGCCAGCAGCCCCACTAGCGGGGGGGCCGGAAAGACCCAGTACTTC
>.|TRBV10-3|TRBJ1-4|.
CAISKTGNNEKLFF
TGTGCCATCAGCAAGACAGGAAATAATGAAAAACTGTTTTTT
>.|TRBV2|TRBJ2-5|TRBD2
CASSEIAGQETQYF
TGTGCCAGCAGTGAGATAGCGGGGCAAGAGACCCAGTACTTC
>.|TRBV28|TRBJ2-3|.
CASTKGARPDTQYF
TGTGCCAGCACCAAAGGGGCCAGGCCAGATACGCAGTATTTT
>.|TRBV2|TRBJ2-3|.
CASTAISGAPTDTQYF
TGTGCCAGCACCGCAATTTCAGGGGCCCCCACAGATACGCAGTATTTT
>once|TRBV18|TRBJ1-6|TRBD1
CASSPPQDRSPLHF
TGTGCCAGCTCACCACCGCAGGACAGGTCACCCCTCCACTTT
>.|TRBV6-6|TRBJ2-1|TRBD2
CASSAGTSVGEQFF
TGTGCCAGCAGTGCCGGGACTAGCGTCGGTGAGCAGTTCTTC
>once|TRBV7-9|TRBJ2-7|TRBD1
CASSRGTGRYEQYF
TGTGCCAGCAGCCGAGGGACAGGGAGGTACGAGCAGTACTTC
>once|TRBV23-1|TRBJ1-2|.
CASSHWAREAYGYTF
TGCGCCAGCAGTCATTGGGCCCGGGAGGCCTATGGCTACACCTTC